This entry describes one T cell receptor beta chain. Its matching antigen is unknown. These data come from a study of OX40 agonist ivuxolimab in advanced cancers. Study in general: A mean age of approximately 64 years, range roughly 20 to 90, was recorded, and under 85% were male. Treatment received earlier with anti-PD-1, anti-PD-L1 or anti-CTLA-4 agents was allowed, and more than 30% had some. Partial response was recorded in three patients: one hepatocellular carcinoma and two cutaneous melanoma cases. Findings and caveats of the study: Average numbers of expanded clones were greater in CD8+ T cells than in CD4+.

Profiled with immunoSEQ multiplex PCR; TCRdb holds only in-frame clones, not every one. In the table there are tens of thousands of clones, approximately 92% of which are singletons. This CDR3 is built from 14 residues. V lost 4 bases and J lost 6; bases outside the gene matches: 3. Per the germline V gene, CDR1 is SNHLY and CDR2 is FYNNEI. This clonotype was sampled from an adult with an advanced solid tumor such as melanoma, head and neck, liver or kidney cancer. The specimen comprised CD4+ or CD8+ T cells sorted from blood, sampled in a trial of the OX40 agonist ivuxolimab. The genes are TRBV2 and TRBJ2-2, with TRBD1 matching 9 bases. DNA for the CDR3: TGTGCCAGCAGTGTACAGGGGGCTTCCGGGGAGCTGTTTTTT. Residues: CASSVQGASGELFF.